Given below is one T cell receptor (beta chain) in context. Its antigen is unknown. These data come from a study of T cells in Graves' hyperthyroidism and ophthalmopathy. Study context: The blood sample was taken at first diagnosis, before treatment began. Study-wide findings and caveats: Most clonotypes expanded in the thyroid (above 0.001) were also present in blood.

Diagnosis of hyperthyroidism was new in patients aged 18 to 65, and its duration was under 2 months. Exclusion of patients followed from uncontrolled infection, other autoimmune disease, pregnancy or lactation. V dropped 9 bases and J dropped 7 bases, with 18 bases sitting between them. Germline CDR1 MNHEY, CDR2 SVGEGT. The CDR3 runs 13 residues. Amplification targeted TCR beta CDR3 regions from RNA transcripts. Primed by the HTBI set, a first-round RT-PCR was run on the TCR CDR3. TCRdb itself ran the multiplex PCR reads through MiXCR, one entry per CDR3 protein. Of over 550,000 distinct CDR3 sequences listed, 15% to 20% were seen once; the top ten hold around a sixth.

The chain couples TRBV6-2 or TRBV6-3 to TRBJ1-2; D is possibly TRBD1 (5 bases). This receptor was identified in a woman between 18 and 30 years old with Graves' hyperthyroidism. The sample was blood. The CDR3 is CASTGTAALGYTF. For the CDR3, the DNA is TGTGCCAGTACCGGGACGGCTGCTCTTGGCTACACCTTC.